The source of this TCR beta chain is a study of blood T cell repertoires in COVID-19. Turning to the study itself: COVID-19 samples collected from the United States, Italy and Spain covered acute and convalescent phases. The cDNA or gDNA used as material had been derived from T cells, B-cell-depleted T cells, or PBMCs.

Authors' methods: Estimated nucleated cell counts came from reference gene primer amplification. The table came from immunoSEQ multiplex PCR; TCRdb's copy has only in-frame clones and leaves some out. D and trimming come from the DNA, and the V and J calls and clone size come from that table. The sample consists of just under 90,000 clones, around nine tenths of them appearing once. The CDR3 loop spans 17 amino acids. Losses at the gene ends were 7 bases for V and 4 bases for J; bases not matched to a gene: 14. Germline V gives CDR1 MNHEY, CDR2 SMNVEV (reference sequence). The rearrangement links TRBV27 to TRBJ2-5, with TRBD1 matching over 11 bases. This TCR was sampled from a woman of 80 years or more with acute or convalescent COVID-19. The sample taken for sequencing was peripheral blood. The DNA of the CDR3 is TGTGCCAGCAAACCGAACGAGGGGACAGGGGGTCGAGAGACCCAGTACTTC. Protein sequence: CASKPNEGTGGRETQYF.